The clone carrying this T cell receptor beta chain was seen only once. These data originate in a study of blood T cell repertoires in COVID-19. Study details: COVID-19 samples from acute and convalescent phases originated in the United States, Italy and Spain. In each case, the material was cDNA or gDNA derived from T cells, B-cell-depleted T cells, or PBMCs.

Authors' analysis steps: It was from reference gene primer amplification that nucleated cell counts were estimated. Measured with immunoSEQ multiplex PCR; TCRdb has only the in-frame clones, and not every one. That table is the source of V, J and clone size, and D and trimming were worked out from the DNA. The table lists 85,000 to 110,000 clones, 70% to 90% of them singletons. The CDR3 is 14 amino acids. The germline V gene has CDR1 SGHTA and CDR2 FQGNSA. V was pared by 5 bases and J by 7 bases, with 5 bases of the junction left unmatched. The sample was peripheral blood. This receptor was taken from a man aged 45 to 65 in a cohort sampled during active COVID-19. This chain joins TRBV7-2 and TRBJ1-6; 7 bases fit TRBD1. The CDR3 nucleotides read TGTGCCAGCAGCATTCGACAGGGCAATTCACCCCTCCACTTT. Protein: CASSIRQGNSPLHF.